Below, 30 T cell receptor beta chains from the same sample are listed, as sequenced in a study of cytomegalovirus exposure and HLA in healthy donors (dated by TCRdb to 2015 to 2018). The library was produced with the immunoSEQ multiplex PCR assay. The multiplex PCR relied on a mix of 60 forward primers for TCR Vbeta segments and 13 reverse primers for TCR Jbeta segments. TCRdb retrieved this table from immuneACCESS and kept in-frame rearrangements only. Not all clones are present; in checked studies, unresolved V genes account for under half, and no reason is known for the remainder. This sample gives 110,000 to 150,000 clones in total; 82% of them show up just once. About 3.4% of the sample rests with the top ten. The sample was PBMCs. The receptors derive from a man aged 18 to 30 in good health and CMV-seropositive.

The J gene is TRBJ2-3, the V gene TRBV9, with TRBD1 matching over 7 bases. With V trimmed by 6 bases and J by 1 base, 5 bases remained unmatched. The CDR3 runs to 14 residues. Per germline, CDR1 SGDLS and CDR2 YYNGEE. The CDR3 sequence: CASNPGQRTDTQYF. The DNA of the CDR3 is TGTGCCAGCAACCCGGGACAGCGCACAGATACGCAGTATTTT. Looking up the rest from reference TRBV9 and TRBJ2-3 gives the full variable domain: DSGVTQTPKHLITATGQRVTLRCSPRSGDLSVYWYQQSLDQGLQFLIQYYNGEERAKGNILERFSAQQFPDLHSELNLSSLELGDSALYFCASNPGQRTDTQYFGPGTRLTVL.

Points on this clone: One junction end disagrees with the germline gene, perhaps due to a read error. This chain connects TRBV28 to TRBJ1-1; 7 bases map to TRBD1. The CDR3 is 18 amino acids. The V gene's germline CDR1 is MDHEN and CDR2 SYDVKM. CDR3 residues: CASSILPGQVNLNPEAFF. For the CDR3, the DNA is TGTGCCAGCAGTATACTTCCTGGACAGGTGAATCTGAACCCTGAAGCTTTCTTT.

The J gene is TRBJ1-5, the V gene TRBV27; TRBD1 agrees at 11 bases. J lost 7 bases, V lost 4 bases, and 6 bases had no gene match. CDR3 length: 15 residues. Germline V gene lookup returns CDR1 MNHEY and CDR2 SMNVEV (reference sequence). The CDR3 DNA reads TGTGCCAGCAGTTCTAGGGGACAGGGGGTACAGCCCCAGCATTTT. Residues: CASSSRGQGVQPQHF.

This chain connects TRBV4-1 to TRBJ2-2; 11 nucleotides match TRBD2. Per germline, CDR1 MGHRA and CDR2 YSYEKL. V was clipped by 6 bases and J by 1 base; unmatched bases: 10. This CDR3 comprises 18 residues. The CDR3 DNA sequence: TGCGCCAGCAGTCTTCTCTTCGGGACTAGCGGGAACACCGGGGAGCTGTTTTTT. Translating it yields CASSLLFGTSGNTGELFF.

V gene TRBV7-2 combines with J gene TRBJ2-1; 9 bases fit TRBD2. The ends lost 2 bases at V and 5 bases at J; junction bases unmatched: 7. The CDR3 totals 16 residues. Germline assignment: CDR1 SGHTA and CDR2 FQGNSA. CDR3 in amino acids: CASSLSGGRADNEQFF. The CDR3 coding sequence is TGTGCCAGCAGCTTATCTGGCGGGAGGGCGGACAATGAGCAGTTCTTC.

The chain has TRBV7-3 and TRBJ2-1; TRBD1 aligns across 9 bases. V gave up 2 bases and J gave up 7 bases; unmatched junction bases: 3. Per the germline V gene, CDR1 is SGHTA and CDR2 is FQGTGA. This CDR3 is 14 amino acids long. CDR3 DNA: TGTGCCAGCAGCTTACAACAGGGGGCAAATGAGCAGTTCTTC. Amino acid sequence: CASSLQQGANEQFF.

The gene calls are TRBV18 and TRBJ2-5; 7 positions match TRBD2. With 5 bases clipped from V and 5 bases from J, the junction kept 11 bases outside the gene matches. CDR3 length: 15 amino acids. The V gene's germline CDR1 is KGHSH and CDR2 LQKENI. The CDR3 sequence: CASSLVREARETQYF. CDR3 nucleotides: TGTGCCAGCTCATTAGTCCGGGAGGCACGGGAGACCCAGTACTTC.

This rearrangement joins TRBV7-8 to TRBJ2-3; 8 positions agree with TRBD2. The germline gives CDR1 SGHVS, CDR2 FQNEAQ. J was trimmed by 0 bases and V by 4 bases; bases with no gene match: 12. The CDR3 has 18 amino acids. The CDR3 DNA sequence: TGTGCCAGCAGCTCGACTAGCGTCGCCATTACTAGCACAGATACGCAGTATTTT. Translation gives CASSSTSVAITSTDTQYF.

V usage is TRBV10-2 and J usage is TRBJ1-4; tentatively, D is TRBD1 (6 bases). Germline V gene data show CDR1 as WSHSY and CDR2 as SAAADI. With 6 bases removed from V and 7 bases from J, the gap between germline ends came to 12 bases. This CDR3 region has 13 residues. For the CDR3, the DNA is TGCGCCAGCAGCCCCAGGGGCGGTGAAAAACTGTTTTTT. It yields the protein CASSPRGGEKLFF.

This rearrangement joins TRBV28 to TRBJ2-1; weak D call: TRBD2 (7 bases). Trimming took 3 bases from V and 9 from J, leaving 18 bases between them. CDR3 size: 15 residues. CDR1 and CDR2 from the germline V gene are MDHEN and SYDVKM. In DNA form, the CDR3 reads TGTGCCAGCAGTTTCCGGGGGGCGAGACAAGGTGAGCAGTTCTTC. It specifies CASSFRGARQGEQFF. Combining the CDR3 with reference TRBV28 and TRBJ2-1 gives the whole variable domain DVKVTQSSRYLVKRTGEKVFLECVQDMDHENMFWYRQDPGLGLRLIYFSYDVKMKEKGDIPEGYSVSREKKERFSLILESASTNQTSMYLCASSFRGARQGEQFFGPGTRLTVL.

This chain uses TRBV9 with TRBJ2-5, with D possibly matching TRBD2 (7 bases). Between the trimmed V and J ends, which lost 5 bases and 5 bases, there was a span of 22 bases. The germline CDR1 and CDR2 sequences are SGDLS and YYNGEE. The CDR3 totals 16 residues. The CDR3, as DNA: TGTGCCAGCAGTCTCCGACCCGGGGGGCGCGGGGAGACCCAGTACTTC. Amino acid sequence: CASSLRPGGRGETQYF.

This chain joins TRBV11-3 and TRBJ2-3; weak D call: TRBD2 (6 bases). Deletions cut 8 bases from V and 5 bases from J, with 14 bases between. This CDR3 comprises 13 residues. Germline V lookup: CDR1 SGHNT, CDR2 YENEEA. CDR3 nucleotides: TGTGCCAGCGGTTCGGGGGTGGGAGATACGCAGTATTTT. This sequence encodes CASGSGVGDTQYF.

The V call is TRBV2, the J call TRBJ2-7; 9 bases are shared with TRBD1. The CDR3 sequence is 16 residues long. With V trimmed by 6 bases and J by 6 bases, 15 bases remained unmatched. Per the germline V gene, CDR1 is SNHLY and CDR2 is FYNNEI. The CDR3 region has the DNA TGTGCCAGCAGCGGGACAGGGTACGACCCTTTCCTCGAGCAGTACTTC. It codes for CASSGTGYDPFLEQYF.

The chain couples TRBV11-2 to TRBJ2-3; D perhaps matches TRBD1 (5 bases). The CDR3 contains 16 residues. Germline lookup yields CDR1 SGHAT and CDR2 FQNNGV. Between the trimmed V and J ends, which lost 1 base and 5 bases, there was a span of 16 bases. CDR3 bases: TGTGCCAGCAGCTTAGTGGGGCAGGGAAATCTAGATACGCAGTATTTT. The encoded protein is CASSLVGQGNLDTQYF.

The chain couples TRBV18 to TRBJ2-3, with 14 bases fitting TRBD2. Trimming at V came to 4 bases and at J to 4 bases, leaving 1 base not matched to a gene. This CDR3 has 15 amino acids. The germline CDR1 and CDR2 sequences are KGHSH and LQKENI. The CDR3 region is CASSLTSGRADTQYF. CDR3 coding DNA: TGTGCCAGCTCACTGACTAGCGGGAGGGCAGATACGCAGTATTTT.

V gene TRBV6-1 combines with J gene TRBJ1-4; 9 nucleotides line up with TRBD1. The length of the CDR3 is 14 residues. With 5 bases clipped from V and 8 bases from J, the junction kept 6 bases outside the gene matches. Germline V gives CDR1 MNHNS, CDR2 SASEGT. CDR3 nucleotides: TGTGCCAGCAGTAGGGACAGGGTGGACGAAAAACTGTTTTTT. Translating it yields CASSRDRVDEKLFF.

J is TRBJ1-5 and V is TRBV9; no definite D call. The CDR3 is 15 amino acids. Germline V gene data show CDR1 as SGDLS and CDR2 as YYNGEE. V was cut by 3 bases and J by 6 bases, with 16 bases left in between. CDR3 bases: TGTGCCAGCAGCGAGGGAGACCAGAGCTTTCAGCCCCAGCATTTT. This gives the protein CASSEGDQSFQPQHF.

The chain combines TRBV28 with TRBJ1-1; 10 bases map to TRBD1. V lost 0 bases and J lost 0; bases outside the gene matches: 19. The CDR3 loop spans 22 amino acids. CDR1 and CDR2 (germline): MDHEN, SYDVKM. The CDR3 sequence: CASSLWTVTRQGAHYLNTEAFF. The CDR3 DNA is TGTGCCAGCAGTTTATGGACCGTAACTAGACAGGGGGCGCACTATCTGAACACTGAAGCTTTCTTT.

The chain links TRBV29-1 to TRBJ2-7; TRBD1 agrees at 8 bases. Germline-derived CDR1 and CDR2 are SQVTM and ANQGSEA. The V and J ends lost 3 bases and 2 bases, in that order; junction bases with no gene match: 3. This CDR3 region has 13 residues. This CDR3 is CSVEEDRAYEQYF. The CDR3 DNA sequence: TGCAGCGTTGAGGAGGACAGGGCCTACGAGCAGTACTTC.

The V call is TRBV19, the J call TRBJ1-1; maybe TRBD1 (6 bases). Germline CDR1 is LNHDA and CDR2 is SQIVND (reference sequence). The CDR3 covers 13 residues. Deletions cut 10 bases from V and 5 bases from J, with 17 bases between. The CDR3 coding sequence is TGTGCCACAGGACAGACAAGTGCTACTGAAGCTTTCTTT. Translating gives CATGQTSATEAFF.

This clone has more than one count but fewer than ten. V gene TRBV6-5 combines with J gene TRBJ1-1, with D unclear. The V end lost 0 bases, the J end lost 2 bases, and 10 bases lay between the germline ends. The length of the CDR3 is 15 residues. The V gene's germline CDR1 is MNHEY and CDR2 SVGAGI. CDR3 DNA: TGTGCCAGCAGTTACTCGAGGCAGTTAAACACTGAAGCTTTCTTT. Residues: CASSYSRQLNTEAFF.

The rearrangement joins TRBV29-1 to TRBJ1-1; 7 nucleotides align to TRBD1. With 6 bases clipped from V and 7 bases from J, the junction kept 8 bases outside the gene matches. This CDR3 contains 12 residues. Germline CDR1 is SQVTM and CDR2 is ANQGSEA. The CDR3 DNA reads as TGCAGCGTCCCTAAGGGGGCTGGTGAAGCTTTCTTT. Protein: CSVPKGAGEAFF.

The V call is TRBV13, the J call TRBJ2-1, with TRBD2 identical over 14 bases. CDR1 PRHDT and CDR2 FYEKMQ come from the germline V gene (reference sequence). CDR3 length: 15 amino acids. The V gene end was trimmed by 5 bases and the J gene end by 4 bases; junction bases not matched to a gene: 1. CDR3 loop: CASSRLAGGYNEQFF. The DNA for the CDR3 is TGTGCCAGCAGCAGACTAGCGGGAGGGTACAATGAGCAGTTCTTC.

The table lists this clone with a count of one. CDR3 nucleotides: TGCGCCAGCAGCTTGGGACGACAGGGGGTGAGTCAAGTAGCTTCAGATACGCAGTATTTT. Its protein is CASSLGRQGVSQVASDTQYF. The V call is TRBV5-1, the J call TRBJ2-3; 9 bases are a match to TRBD1. V was clipped by 0 bases and J by 4 bases; unmatched bases: 18. The CDR3 sequence is 20 residues long. Germline V gene lookup returns CDR1 SGHRS and CDR2 YFSETQ.

V and J are TRBV7-8 and TRBJ1-1; 7 nucleotides agree with TRBD1. Germline-derived CDR1 and CDR2 are SGHVS and FQNEAQ. The CDR3 consists of 14 residues. V dropped 4 bases and J dropped 1; count of bases not matched to a gene: 3. CDR3 sequence: CASSWGQTNTEAFF. The DNA of the CDR3 is TGTGCCAGCAGCTGGGGACAGACGAACACTGAAGCTTTCTTT.

The chain links TRBV28 to TRBJ2-2; 9 bases match TRBD1. V gave up 5 bases and J gave up 6 bases; unmatched junction bases: 7. The CDR3 loop spans 15 amino acids. CDR1 MDHEN and CDR2 SYDVKM come from the germline V gene. The DNA for the CDR3 is TGTGCCAGCAGTCCGGATCGGGACAGGGCCGGGGAGCTGTTTTTT. This gives the protein CASSPDRDRAGELFF.

The V gene is TRBV11-2, the J gene TRBJ1-2; D unresolved. Trimming shortened V by 4 bases and J by 4 bases, and 10 bases separated the two germline ends. CDR1 is SGHAT, CDR2 FQNNGV, per germline. The CDR3 runs to 13 residues. DNA of the CDR3: TGTGCCAGCAGCTCCCAGATAAGCTATGGCTACACCTTC. Translation gives CASSSQISYGYTF.

The rearrangement uses TRBV28 and TRBJ1-5; D possibly corresponds to TRBD1 (6 bases). This CDR3 spans 14 amino acids. Germline V CDR1 and CDR2: MDHEN, SYDVKM. V lost 2 bases and J 9 bases, leaving 14 bases between the germline ends. The CDR3: CASSLPRQVRPQHF. The CDR3 DNA is TGTGCCAGCAGTTTACCCAGACAGGTTCGGCCCCAGCATTTT.

The chain has TRBV5-5 and TRBJ2-7, with 7 bases that match TRBD1. V trimming: 0 bases; J trimming: 2 bases; junction bases outside the gene matches: 2. The germline V gene has CDR1 SGHKS and CDR2 YYEKEE (reference sequence). The CDR3 is made up of 14 amino acids. The CDR3 spells CASSLADRTYEQYF. DNA for the CDR3: TGTGCCAGCAGCTTGGCGGACAGGACCTACGAGCAGTACTTC.

This sequence joins TRBV4-2 and TRBJ2-5, with 8 bases aligning to TRBD1. Germline CDR1 is LGHNA and CDR2 is YNFKEQ. The CDR3 has 17 residues. With V trimmed by 0 bases and J by 7 bases, 13 bases remained unmatched. The CDR3 sequence is CASSQDGSGGEERTQYF. In DNA, the CDR3 is TGTGCCAGCAGCCAAGATGGTTCAGGGGGCGAGGAGCGGACCCAGTACTTC.